The clone carrying this TCR beta chain has a handful of counts. Its antigen is unknown. The data are from a study of T-cell reconstitution after alpha-beta-depleted transplantation in children. Findings and limits, study-wide: Several hundred expanded graft clones reportedly gave rise to the alpha-beta T cells present about two months after transplant. From surviving recipient T cells and thymic progenitors came the high day-60 TCRbeta diversity observed in some patients. From newly produced T cells came most of the T-cell counts and diversity one year after transplant.

Unique molecular identifiers were built into the TCRbeta library. TCRdb ran MiXCR on the PCR reads and lists one entry per CDR3 protein. The profile covers about 400,000 distinct CDR3 sequences, with 15% to 20% appearing a single time and less than 30% taken by the ten largest. CDR1 and CDR2 from the germline V gene are SGHVS and FNYEAQ. The CDR3 runs 15 residues. Trimming cost V 5 bases and J 5 bases, with 16 bases left between them. Here the sequenced sample was PBMCs, mostly from graft donor cells, taken 360 days after TCRalphabeta/CD19-depleted stem cell transplant. The receptor comes from a boy in the first two years of life who had a stem cell transplant for Wiskott-Aldrich syndrome, so the T cells may come from the graft donor. The genes are TRBV7-6 and TRBJ2-1, with a tentative D call TRBD2 (6 bases). Written as DNA, the CDR3 is TGTGCCAGCAGCCGAGCCGGGACTCCAAACAATGAGCAGTTCTTC. Translating gives CASSRAGTPNNEQFF. The full variable domain, completed using reference TRBV7-6 and TRBJ2-1, is GAGVSQSPRYKVTKRGQDVALRCDPISGHVSLYWYRQALGQGPEFLTYFNYEAQQDKSGLPNDRFSAERPEGSISTLTIQRTEQRDSAMYRCASSRAGTPNNEQFFGPGTRLTVL.